The rows below give T cell receptor beta chains drawn from one sample of a study of long-term antiretroviral therapy in people with HIV. Here immunoSEQ multiplex PCR was the method, and the copy in TCRdb shows in-frame clones only, minus some. The table has tens of thousands of clones, 86% seen once. The sample here was unsorted PBMCs, taken approximately 2.7 years after starting antiretroviral therapy. The receptor source for this set is a man in his forties with HIV. CDR3s include the opening cysteine and the closing phenylalanine or tryptophan. The order of the fields is CDR3 length, D gene, clone size, V gene, J gene, CDR3 DNA, CDR3 protein. D genes are given only for firm matches. The size of a clone is reported for some rows only, either as once, few or many, or as a class for expanded clones.

>15|NA|NA|TRBV6-6|TRBJ2-6
TGTGCCAGCACCACACGACAGACTGGGGCCAACGTCCTGACTTTC
CASTTRQTGANVLTF
>15|TRBD1|NA|TRBV13|TRBJ1-4
TGTGCCAGCGGCCTAAGGGACAGGGGGCCTGAAAAACTGTTTTTT
CASGLRDRGPEKLFF
>12|NA|few|TRBV30|TRBJ1-5
TGTGCCTCCCGACAGGGCAATCAGCCCCAGCATTTT
CASRQGNQPQHF
>18|TRBD2|NA|TRBV11-1|TRBJ2-7
TGTGCCAGCAGCCTCCCCGGACTAGCGGAAGACAACTCCTACGAGCAGTACTTC
CASSLPGLAEDNSYEQYF
>20|TRBD2|NA|TRBV27|TRBJ2-5
TGTGCCAGCAGTTTCAGGCTAGCGGGAGGCCCTTCACGCCGCCAAGAGACCCAGTACTTC
CASSFRLAGGPSRRQETQYF
>14|NA|NA|TRBV5-4|TRBJ1-4
TGTGCCAGCAGCTTGGCGGGCTCTAATGAAAAACTGTTTTTT
CASSLAGSNEKLFF
>14|TRBD1|NA|TRBV29-1|TRBJ2-1
TGCAGCGTTGATGGACAGGGGAGGTACAATGAGCAGTTCTTC
CSVDGQGRYNEQFF
>15|NA|NA|TRBV5-1|TRBJ1-1
TGCGCCAGCAGCTTGGACGGCACAATGAACACTGAAGCTTTCTTT
CASSLDGTMNTEAFF
>14|NA|few|TRBV19|TRBJ1-5
TGTGCCAGTAGTATGGGAGGCTTAAATCAGCCCCAGCATTTT
CASSMGGLNQPQHF
>14|NA|NA|TRBV6-5|TRBJ2-7
TGTGCCAGCAGAGGCGAATACGACTACTACGAGCAGTACTTC
CASRGEYDYYEQYF
>14|TRBD2|NA|TRBV27|TRBJ2-1
TGTGCCAGCAGTAGAAGCGGGAGTATGAATGAGCAGTTCTTC
CASSRSGSMNEQFF
>16|NA|NA|TRBV5-4|TRBJ2-1
TGTGCCAGCAGGGTGGGCAGGGGGGCCCCTAGGAATGAGCAGTTCTTC
CASRVGRGAPRNEQFF
>14|TRBD1|NA|TRBV5-6|TRBJ2-7
TGTGCCAGCAGCTCCCGACAGGGTACCCACGAGCAGTACTTC
CASSSRQGTHEQYF
>16|NA|NA|TRBV7-3|TRBJ1-6
TGTGCCAGCAGCTTAGAGGCCGGGACCCGCGGGTCACCCCTCCACTTT
CASSLEAGTRGSPLHF
>15|NA|NA|TRBV7-6|TRBJ2-3
TGTGCCAGCAGCTTAGTGGGGGCGATGACAGATACGCAGTATTTT
CASSLVGAMTDTQYF
>17|TRBD1|once|TRBV5-4|TRBJ2-2
TGTGCCAGCAGCAGAAAGGTTGGGACAGGGAACACCGGGGAGCTGTTTTTT
CASSRKVGTGNTGELFF
>12|NA|NA|TRBV27|TRBJ1-6
TGTGCCAGCAGGTCCTATAATTCACCCCTCCACTTT
CASRSYNSPLHF
>15|NA|NA|TRBV10-3|TRBJ2-2
TGTGCCATCAGTCCTGGGTGGGGGGCCATCGGGGAGCTGTTTTTT
CAISPGWGAIGELFF
>13|NA|NA|TRBV19|TRBJ2-3
TGTGCCAGTAGTATAGGTGGCACAGATACGCAGTATTTT
CASSIGGTDTQYF
>13|NA|NA|TRBV5-1|TRBJ1-1
TGCGCCAGTACCGTTGAGGGGAACACTGAAGCTTTCTTT
CASTVEGNTEAFF
>17|TRBD1|NA|TRBV28|TRBJ2-2
TGTGCCAGCCTCCCCGCCCCCGGGACAGGGGGCACCGGGGAGCTGTTTTTT
CASLPAPGTGGTGELFF
>13|NA|NA|TRBV18|TRBJ2-7
TGTGCCAGCTCACCAGAGGGTATCTACGAGCAGTACTTC
CASSPEGIYEQYF
>13|NA|NA|TRBV27|TRBJ1-6
TGTGCCAGCAGTCCCGGTGGAGGTCTGGCCCTCCACTTT
CASSPGGGLALHF
>13|NA|NA|TRBV9|TRBJ2-7
TGTGCCAGCAGCGTAGTCCCAGCAAGAGAGCAGTACTTC
CASSVVPAREQYF
>11|NA|NA|TRBV9|TRBJ2-7
TGTGCCAGCAGCGTAGGGGGCGAGCAGTACTTC
CASSVGGEQYF
>16|NA|NA|TRBV4-1|TRBJ1-2
TGCGCCAGCAGCCAAACGCAGGACCGAACTAACTATGGCTACACCTTC
CASSQTQDRTNYGYTF
>17|NA|NA|TRBV28|TRBJ1-2
TGTGCCAGCACCCCCGCCCGGGGAGCTTCCTCCAACTATGGCTACACCTTC
CASTPARGASSNYGYTF
>14|NA|NA|TRBV11-2|TRBJ1-5
TGTGCCAGCAGCTTATCGGGGGGAACTCAGCCCCAGCATTTT
CASSLSGGTQPQHF
>13|NA|NA|TRBV28|TRBJ2-5
TGTGCCAGCAGTTTGCGTGGGTACGAGACCCAGTACTTC
CASSLRGYETQYF
>11|NA|NA|TRBV19|TRBJ2-1
TGTGCCAGTAGTGGGGTCCATGAGCAGTTCTTC
CASSGVHEQFF
>15|NA|NA|TRBV4-3|TRBJ2-3
TGCGCCAGCAGCCAAGATCAGGGATCCACAGATACGCAGTATTTT
CASSQDQGSTDTQYF
>12|NA|NA|TRBV30|TRBJ1-1
TGTGCCTGGAGTCGGAGGAACACTGAAGCTTTCTTT
CAWSRRNTEAFF
>14|NA|NA|TRBV2|TRBJ1-5
TGTGCCAGCAGTGAACAGGGTAGCAATCAGCCCCAGCATTTT
CASSEQGSNQPQHF
>15|NA|NA|TRBV30|TRBJ2-2
TGTGCCTGGAGTTTCTGGGGGCTCGACACCGGGGAGCTGTTTTTT
CAWSFWGLDTGELFF
>15|NA|NA|TRBV7-2|TRBJ2-2
TGTGCCAGCAGCCTCACTCCCACGGACTCCGGGGAGCTGTTTTTT
CASSLTPTDSGELFF
>14|TRBD2|NA|TRBV6-1|TRBJ2-3
TGTGCCACCACACTAGCGGGGGCCCTCTATACGCAGTATTTT
CATTLAGALYTQYF
>16|NA|once|TRBV28|TRBJ1-3
TGTGCCAGCAGTTTGGTGCAGGGGAGCTCTGGAAACACCATATATTTT
CASSLVQGSSGNTIYF
>15|NA|NA|TRBV7-6|TRBJ1-5
TGTGCCAGCAGCCCCCAGAAGGGGAATAATCAGCCCCAGCATTTT
CASSPQKGNNQPQHF
>14|TRBD2|NA|TRBV30|TRBJ2-5
TGTGCCTGGAACCCCCTCGGGAGGGTGGAGACCCAGTACTTC
CAWNPLGRVETQYF
>17|TRBD2|NA|TRBV7-2|TRBJ2-1
TGTGCCAGCAGCGTGCAAGCGGGAGGGGGAGGGATGAATGAGCAGTTCTTC
CASSVQAGGGGMNEQFF
>14|NA|NA|TRBV28|TRBJ2-5
TGTGCCAGCAGTTTGGGGGGACTGGGAGAGACCCAGTACTTC
CASSLGGLGETQYF
>13|TRBD1|NA|TRBV27|TRBJ2-7
TGTGCCAGCAGTTTAAGGGGGCAGTACGAGCAGTACTTC
CASSLRGQYEQYF
>12|NA|once|TRBV28|TRBJ2-5
TGTGCCAGCTCCCAGTTGGGTGAGACCCAGTACTTC
CASSQLGETQYF
>11|NA|NA|TRBV2|TRBJ2-2
TGTGCCAGGGGGGTGAGCGGGGAGCTGTTTTTT
CARGVSGELFF
>13|NA|NA|TRBV5-4|TRBJ1-1
TGTGCCAGCACCAAGGACCGCGGGACTGAAGCTTTCTTT
CASTKDRGTEAFF
>13|NA|NA|TRBV6-1|TRBJ1-2
TGTGCCAGCAGTGATTTGTCAGGGTATGGCTACACCTTC
CASSDLSGYGYTF